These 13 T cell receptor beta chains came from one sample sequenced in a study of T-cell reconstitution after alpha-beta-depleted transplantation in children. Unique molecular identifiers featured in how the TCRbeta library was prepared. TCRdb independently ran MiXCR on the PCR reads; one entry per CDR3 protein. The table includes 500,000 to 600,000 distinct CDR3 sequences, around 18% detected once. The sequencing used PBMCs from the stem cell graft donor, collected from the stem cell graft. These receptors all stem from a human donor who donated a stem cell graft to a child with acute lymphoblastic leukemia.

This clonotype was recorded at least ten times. CDR3 residues: CASGHRDVSTDTQYF. The DNA of the CDR3 is TGTGCCAGCGGCCACAGGGACGTTAGCACAGATACGCAGTATTTT. The V gene is TRBV12-3 or TRBV12-4, the J gene TRBJ2-3; D perhaps matches TRBD1 (6 bases). Deletions cut 8 bases from V and 0 bases from J, with 15 bases between. This CDR3 spans 15 amino acids.

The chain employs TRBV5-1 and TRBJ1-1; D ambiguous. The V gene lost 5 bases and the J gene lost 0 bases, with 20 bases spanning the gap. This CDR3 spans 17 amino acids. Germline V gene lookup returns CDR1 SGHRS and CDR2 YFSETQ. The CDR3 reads CASRIPASTTLNTEAFF. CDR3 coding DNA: TGCGCCAGCAGGATTCCCGCCAGTACCACCTTGAACACTGAAGCTTTCTTT.

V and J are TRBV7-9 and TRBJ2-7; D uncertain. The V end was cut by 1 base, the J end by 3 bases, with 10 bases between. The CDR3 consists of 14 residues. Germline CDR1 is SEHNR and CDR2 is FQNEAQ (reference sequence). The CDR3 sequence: CASSLVAGGYEQYF. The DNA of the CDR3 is TGTGCCAGCAGCTTAGTTGCCGGCGGCTACGAGCAGTACTTC.

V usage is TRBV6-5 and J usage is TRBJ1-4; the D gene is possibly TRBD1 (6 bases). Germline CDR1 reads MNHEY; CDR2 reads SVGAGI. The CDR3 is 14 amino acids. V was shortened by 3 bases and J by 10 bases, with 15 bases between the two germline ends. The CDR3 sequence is CASSYRTAGTKLFF. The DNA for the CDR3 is TGTGCCAGCAGTTATAGGACAGCTGGTACAAAACTGTTTTTT.

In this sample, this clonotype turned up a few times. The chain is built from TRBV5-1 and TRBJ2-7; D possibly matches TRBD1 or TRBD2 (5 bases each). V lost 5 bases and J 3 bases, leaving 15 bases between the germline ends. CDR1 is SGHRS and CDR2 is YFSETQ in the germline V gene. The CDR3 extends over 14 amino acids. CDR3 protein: CASRRWQGVYEQYF. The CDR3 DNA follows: TGCGCCAGCAGGAGGTGGCAGGGAGTCTACGAGCAGTACTTC.

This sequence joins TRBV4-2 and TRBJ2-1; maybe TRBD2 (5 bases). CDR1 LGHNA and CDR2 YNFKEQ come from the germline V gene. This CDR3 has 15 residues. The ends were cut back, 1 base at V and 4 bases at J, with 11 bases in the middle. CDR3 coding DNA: TGTGCCAGCAGCCAAGTGCCAGAGGGATACAATGAGCAGTTCTTC. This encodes CASSQVPEGYNEQFF.

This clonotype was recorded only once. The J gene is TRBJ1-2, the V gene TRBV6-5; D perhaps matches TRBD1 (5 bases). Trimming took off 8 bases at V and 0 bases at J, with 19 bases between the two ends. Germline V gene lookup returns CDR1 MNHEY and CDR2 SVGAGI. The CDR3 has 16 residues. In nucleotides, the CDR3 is TGTGCCAGCTGTTCGGGGCCTCTTCCTACTAACTATGGCTACACCTTC. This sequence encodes CASCSGPLPTNYGYTF.

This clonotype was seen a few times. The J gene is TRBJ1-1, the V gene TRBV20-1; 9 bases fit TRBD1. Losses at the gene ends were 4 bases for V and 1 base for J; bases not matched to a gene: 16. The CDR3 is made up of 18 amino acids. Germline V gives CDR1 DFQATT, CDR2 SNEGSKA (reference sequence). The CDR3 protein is CSAILYWTGVPPNTEAFF. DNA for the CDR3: TGCAGTGCTATACTTTATTGGACAGGGGTGCCTCCGAACACTGAAGCTTTCTTT.

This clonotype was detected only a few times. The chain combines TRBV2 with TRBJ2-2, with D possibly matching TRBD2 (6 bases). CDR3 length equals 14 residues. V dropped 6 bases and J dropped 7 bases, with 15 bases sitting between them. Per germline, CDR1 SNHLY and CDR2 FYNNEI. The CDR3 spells CASRDLGGVGELFF. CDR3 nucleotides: TGTGCCAGCAGGGATCTCGGAGGGGTCGGGGAGCTGTTTTTT.

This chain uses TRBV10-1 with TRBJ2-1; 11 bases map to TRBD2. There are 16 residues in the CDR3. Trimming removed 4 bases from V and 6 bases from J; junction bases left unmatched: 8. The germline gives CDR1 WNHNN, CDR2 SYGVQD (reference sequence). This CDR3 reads CASSGASGRTPNEQFF. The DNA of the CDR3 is TGCGCCAGCAGTGGAGCTAGCGGGAGGACCCCCAATGAGCAGTTCTTC.

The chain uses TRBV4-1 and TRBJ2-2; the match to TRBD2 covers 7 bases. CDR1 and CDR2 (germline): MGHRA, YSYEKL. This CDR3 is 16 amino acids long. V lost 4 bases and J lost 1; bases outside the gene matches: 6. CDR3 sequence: CASSPWAGENTGELFF. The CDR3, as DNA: TGCGCCAGCAGCCCGTGGGCGGGGGAGAACACCGGGGAGCTGTTTTTT.

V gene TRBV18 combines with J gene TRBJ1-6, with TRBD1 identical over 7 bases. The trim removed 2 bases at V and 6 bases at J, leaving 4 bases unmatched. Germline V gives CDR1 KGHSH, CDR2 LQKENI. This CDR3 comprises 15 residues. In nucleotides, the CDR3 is TGTGCCAGCTCACCAACGACAGGGTCTAATTCACCCCTCCACTTT. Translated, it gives CASSPTTGSNSPLHF. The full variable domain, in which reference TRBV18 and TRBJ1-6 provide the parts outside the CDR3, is NAGVMQNPRHLVRRRGQEARLRCSPMKGHSHVYWYRQLPEEGLKFMVYLQKENIIDESGMPKERFSAEFPKEGPSILRIQQVVRGDSAAYFCASSPTTGSNSPLHFGNGTRLTVT.

CDR3: CASINIDSGNTGELFF. Here the CDR3 DNA reads TGCGCCAGCATCAACATTGACTCCGGGAACACCGGGGAGCTGTTTTTT. The V and J genes are TRBV5-1 and TRBJ2-2; D not resolved. This CDR3 contains 16 residues. Looked up from germline, CDR1 is SGHRS and CDR2 is YFSETQ. Deletions cut 6 bases from V and 1 base from J, with 16 bases between.